This entry lists 3 T cell receptor beta chains sequenced from one sample in a study of blood T cell repertoires in COVID-19. Using immunoSEQ multiplex PCR, the repertoire was profiled, and TCRdb retains in-frame clones only, with some absent. The sample carries tens of thousands of clones, about 80% recorded once. Sequences were obtained from peripheral blood. The receptor set was obtained from a human donor in a cohort sampled during active COVID-19.

A single count supports this clone. The V and J genes are TRBV9 and TRBJ1-1; 7 nucleotides match TRBD1. J lost 2 bases, V lost 3 bases, and 10 bases had no gene match. The CDR3 covers 16 residues. Germline CDR1 is SGDLS and CDR2 is YYNGEE. In nucleotides, the CDR3 is TGTGCCAGCAGCGGCGTTGGGGGACAGAGAAACACTGAAGCTTTCTTT. Residues: CASSGVGGQRNTEAFF.

The sample holds a few counts of this clone. CDR3 amino acids: CASSPRTANEKLFF. In DNA, the CDR3 is TGTGCCAGCAGCCCTCGGACAGCTAATGAAAAACTGTTTTTT. The chain employs TRBV4-2 and TRBJ1-4, with a weak D call TRBD1 (6 bases). Germline values: CDR1 LGHNA, CDR2 YNFKEQ. The CDR3 spans 14 residues. Trimming pared 4 bases from V and 3 bases from J, leaving 9 bases between.

J is TRBJ2-1 and V is TRBV6-6; TRBD2 aligns across 7 bases. The CDR3 runs 13 residues. J was trimmed by 14 bases and V by 5 bases; bases with no gene match: 12. The germline gives CDR1 MNHNY, CDR2 SVGAGI (reference sequence). CDR3 bases: TGTGCCAGCAGTCCGACTGGGGAGGGGAGGAAGTTCTTC. It yields the protein CASSPTGEGRKFF.